These T cell receptor beta chains were read from a single sample in a study of radiation and T cells in renal cell carcinoma. Some clones are missing from TCRdb's copy, which holds only in-frame ones; the method was immunoSEQ multiplex PCR. The sample yields approximately 51,000 clones, about 80% seen once. The material was blood, obtained from a patient whose treatment included radiotherapy and nephrectomy. All receptors come from a woman aged 70-85 years with renal cell carcinoma. CDR3s include the opening cysteine and the closing phenylalanine or tryptophan. The D gene is left open where the match is weak. The size field is filled for only some rows; it gives once, few, many or a size class.

-,TRBJ2-1,TRBD2,TRBV29-1,TGCAGCGTCCTGACCAACCCAACAAAGGGAGGGACCTACAATGAGCAGTTCTTC,CSVLTNPTKGGTYNEQFF
few,TRBJ2-2,TRBD2,TRBV7-9,TGTGCCAGCAGGCGACTAGCGGTGAACACCGGGGAGCTGTTTTTT,CASRRLAVNTGELFF
-,TRBJ1-5,-,TRBV5-6,TGTGCCAGCAGCTTGGTTGGGAGCAATCAGCCCCAGCATTTT,CASSLVGSNQPQHF
-,TRBJ2-7,-,TRBV5-6,TGTGCCAGCAGCGTTGGACGATACTCCTACGAGCAGTACTTC,CASSVGRYSYEQYF
-,TRBJ2-5,-,TRBV15,TGTGCCACCAGCAGAGATCAAGGCGGGGAGGAGACCCAGTACTTC,CATSRDQGGEETQYF
-,TRBJ2-7,-,TRBV4-1,TGCGCCAGCAGCCAAGATCGCATGAGGGTTTTCGGCGAGCAGTACTTC,CASSQDRMRVFGEQYF
few,TRBJ1-5,-,TRBV10-2,TGCGCCAGCAGTCCCCCGAATCAGCCCCAGCATTTT,CASSPPNQPQHF
-,TRBJ1-2,-,TRBV2,TGTGCCAGCCTGGGGCAGGGGCCCAAGGAAGCCTTC,CASLGQGPKEAF
-,TRBJ1-1,-,TRBV19,TGTGCCAGTAGTAGCGGGGGGGGCCTTTTGAACACTGAAGCTTTCTTT,CASSSGGGLLNTEAFF
few,TRBJ2-4,-,TRBV6-1,TGTGCCAGCAGTGAAGAGACCCCTTTTACGCTAGCCAAAAACATTCAGTACTTC,CASSEETPFTLAKNIQYF
-,TRBJ2-7,-,TRBV18,TGTGCCAGCTCACCAGCCGGCTACGAGCAGTACTTC,CASSPAGYEQYF
-,TRBJ2-3,TRBD2,TRBV10-3,TGTGCCATCAGTGATGGGACTAGCGGGAGGGATACAGATACGCAGTATTTT,CAISDGTSGRDTDTQYF
-,TRBJ2-4,-,TRBV6-1,TGTGCCAGCATCCCCAGGTCGGAGGGAAACATTCAGTACTTC,CASIPRSEGNIQYF
once,TRBJ1-4,TRBD1,TRBV11-2,TGTGCCAGCAGCTTAGACAGGGGGAGTGAAAAACTGTTTTTT,CASSLDRGSEKLFF
-,TRBJ1-1,-,TRBV5-5,TGTGCCAGCAGCTCTCCGACAGGATTGAACACTGAAGCTTTCTTT,CASSSPTGLNTEAFF
-,TRBJ2-5,-,TRBV7-8,TGTGCCAGCAGCTTCCTAGGGACTCAGACGGGGAAAGAGACCCAGTACTTC,CASSFLGTQTGKETQYF
few,TRBJ2-1,TRBD2,TRBV14,TGTGCCAGCAGCCAGAGTACTAGCGTGAGGAATGAGCAGTTCTTC,CASSQSTSVRNEQFF
-,TRBJ1-2,-,TRBV27,TGTGCCAGCAGTCCCAACCCTGACTATGGCTACACCTTC,CASSPNPDYGYTF
-,TRBJ1-2,TRBD1,TRBV11-2,TGTGCCAGCAGCGCCGGACAGGGCTTGATCTATGGCTACACCTTC,CASSAGQGLIYGYTF
-,TRBJ1-2,-,TRBV6-5,TGTGCCAGCACCCCCGACCGATCAGCTAACTATGGCTACACCTTC,CASTPDRSANYGYTF
-,TRBJ1-1,TRBD1,TRBV15,TGTGCCACCAGCAGAAGACAGGGGTCGAACACTGAAGCTTTCTTT,CATSRRQGSNTEAFF
-,TRBJ1-1,-,TRBV11-2,TGTGCCAGCAGCGCCAGGATCGGGGACACTGAAGCTTTCTTT,CASSARIGDTEAFF
-,TRBJ2-1,TRBD1,TRBV28,TGTGCCAGCAGTCCTGAGGGGGCAGGGGGAAGCAATGAGCAGTTCTTC,CASSPEGAGGSNEQFF
-,TRBJ1-5,-,TRBV27,TGTGCCAGCAGTTTATTCAGGGATCAGCCCCAGCATTTT,CASSLFRDQPQHF
-,TRBJ2-5,-,TRBV6-5,TGTGCCAGCAGGCCGAATCAAGAGACCCAGTACTTC,CASRPNQETQYF
few,TRBJ1-2,TRBD1,TRBV27,TGTGCCAGCAGTTTAGGGACAGGGGACTATGGCTACACCTTC,CASSLGTGDYGYTF
-,TRBJ1-4,-,TRBV7-2,TGTGCCAGCAGCGCGCAGCCTGATGAAAAACTGTTTTTT,CASSAQPDEKLFF
-,TRBJ2-2,-,TRBV4-3,TGCGCCAGCAGCCAAGGGGGAGGAGGGCCCGAAGAGCTGTTTTTT,CASSQGGGGPEELFF
-,TRBJ2-4,-,TRBV19,TGTGCCAGTAGTATAGGGACAATAGCCAAAAACATTCAGTACTTC,CASSIGTIAKNIQYF
-,TRBJ1-1,TRBD1,TRBV5-4,TGTGCCAGCAGCACCCGGGACAGCGGACGTTTGGGCACTGAAGCTTTCTTT,CASSTRDSGRLGTEAFF
-,TRBJ1-2,-,TRBV28,TGTGCCAGCATAGCTGGTAGGCCTAACTATGGCTACACCTTC,CASIAGRPNYGYTF
-,TRBJ1-3,TRBD1,TRBV13,TGTGCCAGCAGCTCGAAACAGGGGGCGCGGAACACCATATATTTT,CASSSKQGARNTIYF
-,TRBJ2-7,-,TRBV5-1,TGCGCCAGCAGCTTCGGTTCTCAGCGCCACGAGCAGTACTTC,CASSFGSQRHEQYF
-,TRBJ2-5,TRBD2,TRBV27,TGTGCCAGCAGTTTTAGCGGGAGGACGCGTGAGACCCAGTACTTC,CASSFSGRTRETQYF
-,TRBJ2-7,-,TRBV2,TGTGCCAGCAGTGACAGAGCGGAAGGCGAGCAGTACTTC,CASSDRAEGEQYF
-,TRBJ1-1,-,TRBV21-1,TGTGCCAGCCGACGGTTGTTCCGGGGACGGCCGAACACTGAAGCTTTCTTT,CASRRLFRGRPNTEAFF
few,TRBJ2-7,-,TRBV10-3,TGTGCCATCAGTGAAAGTGGGGGTAGGGGGTCCTACGAGCAGTACTTC,CAISESGGRGSYEQYF
-,TRBJ2-5,TRBD2,TRBV5-8,TGTGCCAGCACCCCGGGACTAGCGGGAGCCAAGACCCAGTACTTC,CASTPGLAGAKTQYF